Each of the 24 T cell receptor beta chains below was sequenced from the same sample in a study of tumor-infiltrating lymphocytes in primary liver carcinoma. Out of unsorted whole blood came the blood RNA, and germline DNA was extracted as well. Priming with a constant-region primer yielded TCR beta cDNA from 400 to 550 ng total RNA. Nested multiplex PCR, run for three rounds with slightly modified ARM-PCR, yielded TCR beta libraries. In the first two PCR rounds, TRBV1-TRBV30 forward primers were paired with a C-beta reverse primer, and each round lasted roughly 10 cycles. TCRdb re-called the multiplex PCR reads with MiXCR, one entry per CDR3 protein. The data contain fewer than 250,000 distinct CDR3 sequences, less than 65% of them singletons. Sequencing was performed on peripheral blood. All receptors come from a woman between 55 and 75 years old with primary liver carcinoma and hepatitis B virus infection.

Remarks on this clonotype: This CDR3 is missing its conserved last phenylalanine or tryptophan, likely due to a read error. The J gene is TRBJ1-5, the V gene TRBV11-2; possibly TRBD1 for D (5 bases). Germline V lookup: CDR1 SGHAT, CDR2 FQNNGV. The CDR3 has 13 residues. CDR3 coding DNA: TGTGCTAACAGCCAAGAGGGGCGTCAGCCCCAGCATCTT. Its translation is CANSQEGRQPQHL.

With regard to this clonotype: A read error is possible here, since a much larger clone lies one base away. The chain is built from TRBV12-3 or TRBV12-4 and TRBJ1-2, with 7 nucleotides matching TRBD1. V lost 5 bases to trimming and J lost 8 bases; unmatched junction nucleotides: 11. The CDR3 runs 14 residues. DNA for the CDR3: TGTGCCAGCAGTGGGGACAGTACTCTATGGGGCTACACCTTC. Its translation: CASSGDSTLWGYTF.

Worth noting for this clonotype: This may be a read error: a much more frequent sequence differs by one nucleotide. The chain links TRBV5-1 to TRBJ2-3; 10 bases line up with TRBD2. The CDR3 covers 16 residues. Trimming cost V 3 bases and J 2 bases; bases outside gene matches: 6. In germline, CDR1 is SGHRS, CDR2 YFSETQ. The CDR3 sequence is CASSSRTSGTTDTQYF. The DNA of the CDR3 is TGCGCCAGCAGCTCCCGGACTAGCGGCACCACAGATACGCAGTATTTT.

In the case of this clonotype: This may arise from a read error, as a much more abundant clone is one base away. The missing conserved phenylalanine or tryptophan at the end of this CDR3 makes a read error likely. The V and J genes are TRBV12-3 or TRBV12-4 and TRBJ2-1; possibly TRBD2 for D (5 bases). V was shortened by 6 bases and J by 8 bases, with 17 bases between the two germline ends. The CDR3 spans 14 residues. The CDR3 loop is CASSPRTEGDEQFL. The CDR3 DNA follows: TGTGCCAGCAGCCCGAGGACTGAAGGCGATGAGCAGTTCTTA.

This clonotype appeared once. A much larger clone sits a single nucleotide away, making a read error possible. DNA for the CDR3: TGTGCCAGCAGTTATGGGCCGAGGGGAGTGGAGACCCAGTACTTC. Translating gives CASSYGPRGVETQYF. The genes are TRBV6-5 and TRBJ2-5; either TRBD1 or TRBD2 may supply D (5 bases each). Trimming took 3 bases from V and 5 from J, leaving 16 bases between them. This CDR3 is 15 amino acids long. Germline V gives CDR1 MNHEY, CDR2 SVGAGI.

This clonotype turned up a few times. The chain carries TRBV5-4 and TRBJ2-5, with 8 nucleotides matching TRBD2. CDR1 is SGHNT, CDR2 YYREEE, per germline (reference sequence). V trimming: 4 bases; J trimming: 9 bases; junction bases outside the gene matches: 17. The CDR3 extends over 16 amino acids. In DNA form, the CDR3 reads TGTGCCAGCAGCCTCGACCCCACGGTAGCGGGATGGGCCCAGTACTTC. Its protein product is CASSLDPTVAGWAQYF. Full variable domain (remainder filled in from reference TRBV5-4 and TRBJ2-5): ETGVTQSPTHLIKTRGQQVTLRCSSQSGHNTVSWYQQALGQGPQFIFQYYREEENGRGNFPPRFSGLQFPNYSSELNVNALELDDSALYLCASSLDPTVAGWAQYFGPGTRLLVL.

Regarding this clonotype: A read error may be the cause here, since a much bigger clone is one base away. The V and J genes are TRBV4-1 and TRBJ1-5; 10 bases align to TRBD1. CDR1 MGHRA and CDR2 YSYEKL come from the germline V gene. CDR3 length equals 16 residues. The CDR3 spells CASSQALGQGYQPLHF. For the CDR3, the DNA is TGCGCCAGCAGCCAAGCCCTGGGACAGGGGTATCAGCCCCTGCATTTT.

This clonotype was detected many times. This chain links TRBV12-3 or TRBV12-4 with TRBJ2-1; D ambiguous. The germline V and J ends were trimmed by 6 bases and 9 bases, with 9 bases remaining between them. The CDR3 has 11 residues. The CDR3 DNA reads as TGTGCCAGCAGCCTTAAGGTTGAGCAGTTCTTC. Protein product: CASSLKVEQFF.

This clonotype was observed a handful of times. This rearrangement joins TRBV6-1 to TRBJ2-2, with a tentative D call TRBD1 (5 bases). The germline gives CDR1 MNHNS, CDR2 SASEGT. Trimming shortened V by 4 bases and J by 3 bases, and 15 bases separated the two germline ends. This CDR3 region has 16 residues. The CDR3 spells CASSAGWGLDTGELFF. CDR3 DNA: TGTGCCAGCAGTGCAGGGTGGGGTTTGGACACCGGGGAGCTGTTTTTT.

This clonotype appeared a single time. The chain couples TRBV6-1 to TRBJ2-1; 9 nucleotides agree with TRBD2. The CDR3 has 17 residues. Germline CDR1 and CDR2: MNHNS and SASEGT. Trimming at V came to 1 base and at J to 6 bases, leaving 10 bases not matched to a gene. The DNA of the CDR3 is TGTGCCAGCAGTGAAGAGGCTAGCGGGAATGGTGCCAATGAGCAGTTCTTC. This encodes CASSEEASGNGANEQFF.

The chain recombines TRBV11-2 with TRBJ2-4; either TRBD1 or TRBD2 may supply D (5 bases each). The CDR3 is 14 amino acids. Germline V CDR1 and CDR2: SGHAT, FQNNGV. V was clipped by 7 bases and J by 9 bases, with 19 bases between them. The CDR3 DNA reads as TGTGCCAGCATCCTCCCGGGACGCGTTACCATTCAGTACTTC. Translation gives CASILPGRVTIQYF.

With respect to this clonotype: This could be a read error, since a much larger clone is one nucleotide away. The V call is TRBV6-1, the J call TRBJ2-2; 7 bases line up with TRBD2. The CDR3 is made up of 13 amino acids. Germline loops: CDR1 MNHNS, CDR2 SASEGT. The CDR3 region is CAVGRERTGELFF. DNA for the CDR3: TGTGCAGTAGGGCGGGAGCGTACCGGGGAGCTGTTTTTT.

Concerning this clonotype itself: Mismatch with germline at one junction end may stem from a read error. The J gene is TRBJ2-3, the V gene TRBV6-6; D is perhaps TRBD1 (5 bases). Germline CDR1 reads MNHNY; CDR2 reads SVGAGI (reference sequence). This CDR3 contains 13 residues. CDR3 region: CTSSLRVTDTQYF. CDR3 in DNA: TGTACCAGCAGTCTCAGGGTTACAGATACGCAGTATTTT.

V and J are TRBV28 and TRBJ2-3, with D perhaps assigned TRBD1 or TRBD2 (5 bases each). Germline loops: CDR1 MDHEN, CDR2 SYDVKM. The CDR3 spans 15 residues. Trimming removed 3 bases at V and 1 base at J, with 11 bases between. CDR3 sequence: CASSFRGRGTDTQYF. CDR3 DNA sequence: TGTGCCAGCAGTTTCCGGGGCAGGGGCACAGATACGCAGTATTTT.

As to this clonotype: A much bigger clone sits one base away, suggesting this may be a read error. V gene TRBV12-2 combines with J gene TRBJ2-7. TRBV12-2 is annotated as a pseudogene. There are 15 residues in the CDR3. The CDR3 is CASCLAPSGSSEQYF. CDR3 coding DNA: TGTGCAAGTTGCTTAGCGCCTAGCGGGAGCAGCGAGCAGTACTTC.

With regard to this clonotype: Given a much more abundant clone one base away, this may be a read error. The rearrangement uses TRBV5-1 and TRBJ2-1; D perhaps matches TRBD2 (6 bases). The CDR3 is made up of 15 amino acids. V lost 0 bases and J lost 7, with 14 bases in between. Per the germline V gene, CDR1 is SGHRS and CDR2 is YFSETQ. CDR3 region: CASSLGGDGKNEQFF. For the CDR3, the DNA is TGCGCCAGCAGCTTGGGGGGGGACGGCAAGAATGAGCAGTTCTTC.

The chain carries TRBV14 and TRBJ2-3; D is possibly TRBD1 (6 bases). Germline assignment: CDR1 SGHDN and CDR2 FVKESK. With 3 bases removed from V and 5 bases from J, the gap between germline ends came to 12 bases. The CDR3 consists of 14 residues. Here the CDR3 reads CASSHPGDIDTQYF. In nucleotides, the CDR3 is TGTGCCAGCAGCCACCCAGGGGATATAGATACGCAGTATTTT.

Points on this clonotype: One end of the junction varies from germline; a read error may be responsible. V gene TRBV11-2 combines with J gene TRBJ2-3; possibly TRBD2 for D (6 bases). The CDR3 has 15 residues. Germline V gives CDR1 SGHAT, CDR2 FQNNGV. CDR3 DNA sequence: TGTGCCAGCAGCTTAGGCGGCGGGATAGCAGATACGCAATATTTT. It codes for CASSLGGGIADTQYF.

As regards this clonotype: At one of its ends the junction is not consistent with the germline gene, which may arise from a read error. The DNA for the CDR3 is TGTGCCAGCAGCCCCCGGATAGGGGGCGTCGACTATGGCTACAGCTTC. This encodes CASSPRIGGVDYGYSF. This chain links TRBV11-2 with TRBJ1-2; 7 nucleotides align to TRBD1. There are 16 residues in the CDR3. Germline V gives CDR1 SGHAT, CDR2 FQNNGV.

Concerning this clonotype itself: Relative to the germline gene, one junction end is altered; a read error may explain this. The chain recombines TRBV7-9 with TRBJ2-1; D gene ambiguous. The CDR3 consists of 12 residues. Germline V lookup: CDR1 SEHNR, CDR2 FQNEAQ (reference sequence). CDR3 protein: CAGSLGSNEQFF. CDR3 in DNA: TGTGCCGGCAGCCTAGGAAGTAATGAGCAGTTCTTC.

On this clonotype itself: Its ends do not fully match the called genes, so a read error is possible. CDR3 in amino acids: CVSSEQVGGKFF. The CDR3 coding sequence is TGTGTCAGCAGTGAACAGGTTGGTGGGAAGTTCTTC. The V gene is TRBV6-1, the J gene TRBJ2-1; D is perhaps TRBD1 (5 bases). This CDR3 is built from 12 residues. The germline gives CDR1 MNHNS, CDR2 SASEGT.

A note on this clonotype: A much larger clone differs from this one at a single base, so this may be a read error. V usage is TRBV13 and J usage is TRBJ1-1; D unresolved. The CDR3 contains 14 residues. Germline-derived CDR1 and CDR2 are PRHDT and FYEKMQ (reference sequence). V was pared by 7 bases and J by 0 bases, with 12 bases between. The CDR3 protein is CASIPTGLNTEAFF. As DNA, the CDR3 is TGTGCCAGCATCCCAACTGGACTGAACACTGAAGCTTTCTTT.

Remarks on this clonotype: An end of the junction does not agree with germline; a read error may underlie this. The rearrangement joins TRBV11-2 to TRBJ2-2, with a weak D call TRBD2 (5 bases). The CDR3 runs to 13 residues. Germline V gene sequence: CDR1 SGHAT, CDR2 FQNNGV. CDR3 sequence: CANSYTFTGELFF. CDR3 DNA sequence: TGTGCCAACAGCTATACGTTTACCGGGGAGCTGTTTTTC.

In this sample, this clonotype turned up a few times. The chain has TRBV28 and TRBJ2-5, with 13 bases lining up with TRBD2. The CDR3 is 15 residues long. Germline loops: CDR1 MDHEN, CDR2 SYDVKM. V was pared by 7 bases and J by 5 bases, with 7 bases of the junction left unmatched. The CDR3 DNA follows: TGTGCCAGCATCCGGACTAGCGGGAGTGGTGAGACCCAGTACTTC. This encodes CASIRTSGSGETQYF.